The sequence of this T cell receptor (beta chain) was determined in a study of cytotoxic CD8 clonotypes in ibrutinib-treated CLL. Sequencing used immunoSEQ multiplex PCR; TCRdb keeps in-frame clones, though not all of them. The data contain tens of thousands of clones, 75% to 85% of them seen just once; the ten biggest clones take up about 4.8%. The CDR3 consists of 16 residues. Trimming cost V 1 base and J 2 bases, with 12 bases left between them. Germline V lookup: CDR1 MNHEY, CDR2 SMNVEV (reference sequence). This sequence was found in a human donor with chronic lymphocytic leukemia. The sequencing here drew on PBMCs, taken after 12 months of ibrutinib treatment. V and J are TRBV27 and TRBJ1-5; maybe TRBD1 (5 bases). CDR3 coding DNA: TGTGCCAGCAGTTTATTTTGGGGGGGAGGCAATCAGCCCCAGCATTTT. It yields the protein CASSLFWGGGNQPQHF.